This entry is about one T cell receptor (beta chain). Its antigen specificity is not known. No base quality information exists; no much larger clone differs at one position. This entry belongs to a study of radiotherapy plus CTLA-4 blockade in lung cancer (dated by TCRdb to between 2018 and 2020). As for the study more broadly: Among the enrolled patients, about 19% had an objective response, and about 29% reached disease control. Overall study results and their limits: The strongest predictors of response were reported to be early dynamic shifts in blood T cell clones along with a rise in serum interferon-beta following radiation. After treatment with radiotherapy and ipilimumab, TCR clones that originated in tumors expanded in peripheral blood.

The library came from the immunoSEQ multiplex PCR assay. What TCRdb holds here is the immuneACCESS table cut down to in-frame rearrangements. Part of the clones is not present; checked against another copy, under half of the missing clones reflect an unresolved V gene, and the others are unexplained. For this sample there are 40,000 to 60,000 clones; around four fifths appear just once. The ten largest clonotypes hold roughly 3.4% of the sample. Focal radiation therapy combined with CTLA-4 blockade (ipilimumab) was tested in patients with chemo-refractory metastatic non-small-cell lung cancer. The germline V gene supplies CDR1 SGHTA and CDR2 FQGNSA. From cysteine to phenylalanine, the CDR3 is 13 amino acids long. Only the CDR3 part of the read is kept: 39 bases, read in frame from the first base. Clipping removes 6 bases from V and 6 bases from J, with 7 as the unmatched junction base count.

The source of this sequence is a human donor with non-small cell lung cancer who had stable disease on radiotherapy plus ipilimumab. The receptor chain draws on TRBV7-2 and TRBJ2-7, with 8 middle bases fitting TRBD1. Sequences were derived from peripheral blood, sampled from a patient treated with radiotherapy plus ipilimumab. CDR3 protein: CASRTRGQGEQYF. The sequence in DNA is TGTGCCAGCAGGACCAGGGGGCAAGGCGAGCAGTACTTC.